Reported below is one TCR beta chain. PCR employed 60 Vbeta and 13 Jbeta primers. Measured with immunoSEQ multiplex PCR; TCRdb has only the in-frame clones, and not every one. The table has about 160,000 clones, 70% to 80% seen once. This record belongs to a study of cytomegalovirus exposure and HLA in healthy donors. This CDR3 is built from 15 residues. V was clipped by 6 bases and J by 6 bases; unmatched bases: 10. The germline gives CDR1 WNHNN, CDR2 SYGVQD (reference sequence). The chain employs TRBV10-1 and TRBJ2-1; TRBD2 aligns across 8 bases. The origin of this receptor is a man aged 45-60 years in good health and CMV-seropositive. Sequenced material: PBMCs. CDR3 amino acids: CASSKSGSLTNEQFF. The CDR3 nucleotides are TGCGCCAGCAGCAAAAGCGGGAGTCTTACCAATGAGCAGTTCTTC.